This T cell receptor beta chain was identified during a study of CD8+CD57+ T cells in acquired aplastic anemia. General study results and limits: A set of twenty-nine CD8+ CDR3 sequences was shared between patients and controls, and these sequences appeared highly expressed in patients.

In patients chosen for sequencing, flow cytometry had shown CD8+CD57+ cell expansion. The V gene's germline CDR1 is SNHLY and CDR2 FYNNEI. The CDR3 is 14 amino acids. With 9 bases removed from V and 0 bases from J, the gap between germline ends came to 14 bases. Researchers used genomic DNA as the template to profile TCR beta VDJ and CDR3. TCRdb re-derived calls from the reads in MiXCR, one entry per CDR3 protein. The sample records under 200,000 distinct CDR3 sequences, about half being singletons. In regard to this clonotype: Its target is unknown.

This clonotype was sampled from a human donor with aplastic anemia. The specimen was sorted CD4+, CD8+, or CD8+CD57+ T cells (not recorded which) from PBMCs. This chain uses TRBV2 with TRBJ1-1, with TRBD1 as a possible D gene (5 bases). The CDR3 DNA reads TGTGCCAGTGTTCTGGAGGGGATGAACACTGAAGCTTTCTTT. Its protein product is CASVLEGMNTEAFF.